These 28 T cell receptor beta chains share one sample of origin, sequenced in a study of metastatic and nonmetastatic thyroid tumors. From the PCR reads, TCRdb re-called clones with MiXCR. The sample records thousands of clones, around 23% being singletons. The entire patient cohort was treatment-naive prior to thyroid surgery. The sample consisted of adjacent normal tissue. Source of these receptors: a female donor with papillary thyroid cancer or a benign thyroid nodule (not recorded which). Some clones in this sample may be carry-over from other donors' samples.

The rearrangement links TRBV5-1 to TRBJ2-3; no firm D call. Germline lookup yields CDR1 SGHRS and CDR2 YFSETQ. Trimming removed 5 bases from V and 3 bases from J, with 13 bases in between. The CDR3 sequence is 14 residues long. The CDR3 coding sequence is TGCGCCAGCAGTCCGCGCTCCAAAACAGATACGCAGTATTTT. Translation gives CASSPRSKTDTQYF.

By sample share, this clone is medium-sized. The chain carries TRBV27 and TRBJ2-7, with unresolved D. Germline CDR1 reads MNHEY; CDR2 reads SMNVEV (reference sequence). CDR3 length equals 15 residues. Trimming left V 5 bases short and J 3 bases short, with 17 bases between. The CDR3 here is CASSPTDGAYYEQYF. In nucleotides, the CDR3 is TGTGCCAGCAGTCCAACGGACGGAGCTTACTACGAGCAGTACTTC.

This sequence joins TRBV9 and TRBJ2-1, with TRBD2 matching 9 bases. V was clipped by 6 bases and J by 9 bases; unmatched bases: 16. Germline CDR1 SGDLS, CDR2 YYNGEE. The CDR3 totals 16 residues. The CDR3 protein is CASISRTSEILSEQFF. The CDR3 DNA sequence: TGTGCCAGCATCTCTCGGACTAGCGAGATTCTCAGTGAGCAGTTCTTC.

The chain has TRBV6-2 or TRBV6-3 and TRBJ2-1; a possible D gene is TRBD1 (7 bases). Germline V CDR1 and CDR2: MNHEY, SVGEGT. The CDR3 is made up of 17 amino acids. V was trimmed by 10 bases and J by 4 bases, leaving 26 bases between them. CDR3 sequence: CANNGGDRPFQYNEQFF. The CDR3 region has the DNA TGTGCCAACAACGGCGGGGACAGACCCTTTCAATACAATGAGCAGTTCTTC.

The gene calls are TRBV28 and TRBJ1-3; TRBD1 matches at 7 bases. Germline V lookup: CDR1 MDHEN, CDR2 SYDVKM. The CDR3 loop spans 15 amino acids. The J segment lost 2 bases and the V segment lost 3 bases, leaving 4 bases of the junction unmatched. The CDR3 region has the DNA TGTGCCAGCAGTTTTCCGGGACAGACTGGAAACACCATATATTTT. Its translation: CASSFPGQTGNTIYF.

This clone was detected a few times. The chain combines TRBV5-1 with TRBJ2-7, with 9 bases identical to TRBD2. The CDR3 totals 18 residues. With 3 bases clipped from V and 1 base from J, the junction kept 14 bases outside the gene matches. In germline, CDR1 is SGHRS, CDR2 YFSETQ. This chain's CDR3 is CASSSYGGRAGRSYEQYF. Here the CDR3 DNA reads TGCGCCAGCAGCTCATATGGCGGGAGGGCCGGGAGGTCCTACGAGCAGTACTTC.

This chain connects TRBV3-1 to TRBJ1-5; no clear D. Trimming left V 0 bases short and J 1 base short, with 4 bases between. This CDR3 is built from 14 residues. The germline gives CDR1 LGHDT, CDR2 YNNKEL (reference sequence). The CDR3 region has the DNA TGTGCCAGCAGCCAAGAAGGAAGCAATCAGCCCCAGCATTTT. Protein sequence: CASSQEGSNQPQHF.

This clone is medium-sized in the sample. The V and J genes are TRBV20-1 and TRBJ2-2; the match to TRBD2 covers 8 bases. Germline V gene data show CDR1 as DFQATT and CDR2 as SNEGSKA (reference sequence). There are 17 residues in the CDR3. The junction had 15 bases not matched to a gene; V was cut back by 3 bases and J by 6 bases. Here the CDR3 reads CSAREPGGAANAGELFF. Here the CDR3 DNA reads TGCAGTGCTAGGGAGCCCGGGGGGGCCGCTAACGCCGGGGAGCTGTTTTTT.

V usage is TRBV2 and J usage is TRBJ1-2, with D perhaps matching TRBD1 (6 bases). The CDR3 contains 15 residues. V was cut by 2 bases and J by 9 bases, with 19 bases left in between. The germline gives CDR1 SNHLY, CDR2 FYNNEI. CDR3 region: CASSEWARGKLSYTF. Here the CDR3 DNA reads TGTGCCAGCAGTGAATGGGCCAGGGGAAAATTAAGCTACACCTTC. The full variable domain, its missing parts supplied by reference TRBV2 and TRBJ1-2, is EPEVTQTPSHQVTQMGQEVILRCVPISNHLYFYWYRQILGQKVEFLVSFYNNEISEKSEIFDDQFSVERPDGSNFTLKIRSTKLEDSAMYFCASSEWARGKLSYTFGSGTRLTVV.

This clone was seen a handful of times. The rearrangement uses TRBV27 and TRBJ2-7; unclear D gene. CDR1 and CDR2 (germline): MNHEY, SMNVEV (reference sequence). The CDR3 runs to 13 residues. V lost 0 bases to trimming and J lost 6 bases, with 9 bases between them. The CDR3 bases are TGTGCCAGCAGTTTATCTCACCGGACCGAGCAGTACTTC. Protein: CASSLSHRTEQYF.

This chain connects TRBV6-5 to TRBJ1-2; 7 nucleotides align to TRBD1. This CDR3 is built from 12 residues. Unmatched junction bases numbered 4, after V lost 3 bases and J lost 9 bases. CDR1 and CDR2 from the germline V gene are MNHEY and SVGAGI. Written as DNA, the CDR3 is TGTGCCAGCAGTTATGACAGGGCGAGCTACACCTTC. Amino acid sequence: CASSYDRASYTF.

This sequence joins TRBV12-3 or TRBV12-4 and TRBJ1-5, with TRBD1 matching over 8 bases. CDR3 length: 13 amino acids. With V trimmed by 7 bases and J by 2 bases, 1 base remained unmatched. CDR3 DNA sequence: TGTGCCAGCAAACAGGGGGGCAATCAGCCCCAGCATTTT. It yields the protein CASKQGGNQPQHF.

The chain joins TRBV6-1 to TRBJ1-1; tentative D call: TRBD1 (5 bases). Germline assignment: CDR1 MNHNS and CDR2 SASEGT. V gave up 6 bases and J gave up 3 bases, with 11 bases separating them. This CDR3 is built from 13 residues. The chain's CDR3 is CASRTDSHTEAFF. The CDR3 DNA is TGTGCCAGCAGAACCGACAGCCACACTGAAGCTTTCTTT.

The CDR3 nucleotides read TGTGCCAGCAGGCGAGCCCTACAAGATAACACTGAAGCTTTCTTT. Its protein product is CASRRALQDNTEAFF. The V call is TRBV6-1, the J call TRBJ1-1; the D is unclear. Germline-derived CDR1 and CDR2 are MNHNS and SASEGT. The CDR3 extends over 15 amino acids. V shed 6 bases and J shed 2 bases, with 16 bases lying between them.

The V call is TRBV9, the J call TRBJ2-7; 10 nucleotides match TRBD1. Germline-derived CDR1 and CDR2 are SGDLS and YYNGEE. This CDR3 has 12 amino acids. Unmatched junction bases numbered 4, after V lost 7 bases and J lost 6 bases. CDR3 sequence: CASGQGGSEQYF. DNA for the CDR3: TGTGCCAGCGGACAGGGGGGGTCCGAGCAGTACTTC.

This clone counts as medium-sized. V usage is TRBV9 and J usage is TRBJ2-5; D is uncertain. V lost 0 bases and J 3 bases, leaving 3 bases between the germline ends. This CDR3 is built from 12 residues. Germline V gives CDR1 SGDLS, CDR2 YYNGEE. The CDR3 loop reads CASSVGEETQYF. The DNA for the CDR3 is TGTGCCAGCAGCGTAGGGGAAGAGACCCAGTACTTC.

This clone is deemed medium-sized. The CDR3 reads CASKKGLAVRETQYF. CDR3 DNA: TGTGCCAGTAAAAAAGGACTAGCGGTACGGGAGACCCAGTACTTC. The rearrangement joins TRBV19 to TRBJ2-5; 10 bases are shared with TRBD2. Losses at the gene ends were 7 bases for V and 5 bases for J; bases not matched to a gene: 10. Germline V lookup: CDR1 LNHDA, CDR2 SQIVND (reference sequence). This CDR3 has 15 amino acids.

This sequence joins TRBV30 and TRBJ1-6; D is uncertain. CDR1 GTSNPN and CDR2 SVGIG come from the germline V gene (reference sequence). V lost 2 bases and J 10 bases, leaving 12 bases between the germline ends. This CDR3 is built from 13 residues. The CDR3 coding sequence is TGTGCCTGGAGTAACGGGTTGTGGTCACCCCTCCACTTT. Protein: CAWSNGLWSPLHF.

This clone rates as medium-sized. The CDR3 DNA is TGTGCCAGCAGCTGGGGAGATCCAAGCAATCAGCCCCAGCATTTT. This gives the protein CASSWGDPSNQPQHF. This rearrangement joins TRBV7-2 to TRBJ1-5, with D unresolved. V was shortened by 4 bases and J by 1 base, with 11 bases between the two germline ends. The CDR3 consists of 15 residues. Germline V gene sequence: CDR1 SGHTA, CDR2 FQGNSA.

This clone is termed medium-sized. The V and J genes are TRBV5-6 and TRBJ1-4, with 8 bases matching TRBD1. V shed 4 bases, J shed 5 bases, and the junction held 13 bases outside the gene matches. The length of the CDR3 is 17 residues. Germline V CDR1 and CDR2: SGHDT, YYEEEE. CDR3 loop: CASSAGQGNGWNEKLFF. The DNA of the CDR3 is TGTGCCAGCAGCGCCGGACAGGGCAACGGCTGGAATGAAAAACTGTTTTTT.

By share, this clone ranks as medium-sized (0.01 to 0.1%). V and J are TRBV10-1 and TRBJ2-1; D unclear. Germline V gives CDR1 WNHNN, CDR2 SYGVQD (reference sequence). V dropped 3 bases and J dropped 11 bases, with 14 bases sitting between them. CDR3 length equals 13 residues. The CDR3 spells CASSDRFDSKQFF. The CDR3 region has the DNA TGCGCCAGCAGTGACAGGTTTGACTCGAAGCAGTTCTTC.

The V gene is TRBV19, the J gene TRBJ1-1; D unclear. The CDR3 loop spans 15 amino acids. Germline V gene sequence: CDR1 LNHDA, CDR2 SQIVND (reference sequence). V shed 3 bases and J shed 0 bases, with 11 bases lying between them. The CDR3 coding sequence is TGTGCCAGTAGTATTGCCGGGAGAATGAACACTGAAGCTTTCTTT. Protein sequence: CASSIAGRMNTEAFF.

By sample fraction, this clone is medium-sized (0.01 to 0.1%). The chain is built from TRBV28 and TRBJ2-7; D possibly corresponds to TRBD2 (6 bases). Deletions cut 6 bases from V and 3 bases from J, with 12 bases between. The CDR3 length is 13 residues. CDR1 is MDHEN and CDR2 is SYDVKM in the germline V gene. The CDR3 here is CASRPAGSYEQYF. The DNA for the CDR3 is TGTGCCAGCAGGCCGGCCGGGAGCTACGAGCAGTACTTC.

The chain employs TRBV11-2 and TRBJ1-1, with unresolved D. The germline CDR1 and CDR2 sequences are SGHAT and FQNNGV. The CDR3 totals 14 residues. The V and J ends lost 7 bases and 5 bases respectively, with 17 bases between them. The CDR3 loop reads CASTPMSSRTEAFF. Written as DNA, the CDR3 is TGTGCCAGCACCCCCATGTCCTCGAGGACTGAAGCTTTCTTT.

J is TRBJ2-7 and V is TRBV2; 8 bases line up with TRBD1. V dropped 11 bases and J dropped 6; count of bases not matched to a gene: 9. Germline V lookup: CDR1 SNHLY, CDR2 FYNNEI. The CDR3 runs to 12 residues. The CDR3 here is CACGDRGSEQYF. CDR3 bases: TGTGCCTGCGGCGACAGGGGCAGCGAGCAGTACTTC.

The V and J genes are TRBV5-1 and TRBJ1-3; D remains unclear. V was trimmed by 0 bases and J by 2 bases, leaving 9 bases between them. The CDR3 contains 15 residues. Germline values: CDR1 SGHRS, CDR2 YFSETQ. CDR3 nucleotide sequence: TGCGCCAGCAGCTTGGTGCCGGGAGCTGGAAACACCATATATTTT. Protein: CASSLVPGAGNTIYF.

The chain carries TRBV5-1 and TRBJ2-2; D gene unclear. Trimming pared 3 bases from V and 2 bases from J, leaving 14 bases between. CDR1 and CDR2 (germline): SGHRS, YFSETQ. The CDR3 loop spans 16 amino acids. The CDR3 region is CASSSPGGVNTGELFF. CDR3 nucleotide sequence: TGCGCCAGCAGCTCTCCGGGTGGGGTAAACACCGGGGAGCTGTTTTTT.

Comments on this clone: A junction boundary mismatches the germline segment, possibly from a read error. The chain has TRBV5-1 and TRBJ2-7; TRBD1 aligns across 10 bases. Germline CDR1 and CDR2: SGHRS and YFSETQ. The CDR3 totals 14 residues. Written as DNA, the CDR3 is TGCGCCAGTAGCTTAGGACAGGGGGCCTACGAGCAGTACTTC. Its protein is CASSLGQGAYEQYF.